The entry that follows covers one T cell receptor (beta chain) sequence. An end of the junction differs from the germline gene, which may be a read error. The CDR3 length is 14 residues. Looked up from germline, CDR1 is SQVTM and CDR2 is ANQGSEA. TCRdb reanalysed the RT-PCR reads using MiXCR and keeps one entry per CDR3 protein. Of about 680,000 distinct CDR3 sequences listed, 14% are singletons. This clonotype was sampled from a female donor in good health, serving as a healthy control. Sequenced input: memory CD4+ T cells from blood. The V gene is TRBV29-1, the J gene TRBJ1-1, with D possibly TRBD1 on 6 matching bases. The CDR3 spells CSVEEGGVGTEAFF. The CDR3 DNA reads TGCAGCGTAGAAGAGGGGGGCGTTGGCACTGAAGCTTTCTTT.